A selection of T cell receptor beta chains follows, all from one sample in a study of Graves' ophthalmopathy and Graves' hyperthyroidism. A single record per CDR3 protein comes from TCRdb applying MiXCR to the multiplex PCR reads. The top ten clones hold roughly 7% of a sample with about 380,000 distinct CDR3 sequences, 15% of them seen once. The specimen was peripheral blood. The receptor set was obtained from a woman younger than 35 with stable Graves' hyperthyroidism. The CDR3 runs from the conserved cysteine through the conserved F or W. A D gene is named only where the DNA matches it firmly. Only part of the rows carry a size: once, few, many, or a class if the clone is expanded.

d_call j_call clone_size v_call cdr3_nt cdr3_aa
TRBD2 TRBJ2-2 . TRBV4-1 TGCGCCACCCGGGCGGGAGCGAACACCGGGGAGCTGTTTTTT CATRAGANTGELFF
TRBD2 TRBJ2-4 few TRBV11-3 TGTGCCAGCAGCCCAGCTAGCGGGGGGCCAAACATTAAGTACTTC CASSPASGGPNIKYF
. TRBJ1-1 . TRBV6-1 TGTGCCAGCAGTGAAGAGGGACGGATGAACACTGAAGCTTTCTTT CASSEEGRMNTEAFF
TRBD1 TRBJ2-7 many TRBV18 TGTGCCAGCTCACCACGACAGGGCAATTACGAGCAGTACTTC CASSPRQGNYEQYF
TRBD1 TRBJ1-1 many TRBV6-4 TGTGCCAGCACCAACTCAAAGGGCAGGGGGCGCGGGAAGACTGAAGCTTTCTTT CASTNSKGRGRGKTEAFF
. TRBJ1-1 many TRBV29-1 TGCAGCGTTGGTACACAATTGAACACTGAAGCTTTCTTT CSVGTQLNTEAFF
. TRBJ1-1 many TRBV12-3/TRBV12-4 TGTGCCAGCAGTTTAGGAGGGGGAGGCCATAGGAAGAACACTGAAGCTTTCTTT CASSLGGGGHRKNTEAFF
. TRBJ1-3 . TRBV28 TGTGCCAGCAGTCCGCCGGGGGCAGGGCATGGAAACACCATATATTTT CASSPPGAGHGNTIYF
TRBD2 TRBJ2-5 many TRBV3-1 TGTGCCAGCAGCTCTGGACTAGCGGCAGAGACCCAGTACTTC CASSSGLAAETQYF
. TRBJ1-2 many TRBV6-5 TGTGCCAGTAACACCCCGGGGGCTTGGGGCTACACCTTC CASNTPGAWGYTF
TRBD1 TRBJ1-2 many TRBV12-3/TRBV12-4 TGTGCCAGCAGTTTGGACAGGAGCAATCTCTATGGCTACACCTTC CASSLDRSNLYGYTF
TRBD1 TRBJ2-1 . TRBV6-5 TGTGCCAGCAGGATGGGACAGCACAATGAGCAGTTCTTC CASRMGQHNEQFF
. TRBJ1-1 . TRBV6-1 TGTGCCAGCAGTGAAGATTGGGGATATGACACTGAAGCTTTCTTT CASSEDWGYDTEAFF
TRBD1 TRBJ1-5 . TRBV11-2 TGTGCCAGCAGCTTTGTAGCCAGGGGGCCCAATCAGCCCCAGCATTTT CASSFVARGPNQPQHF
. TRBJ1-5 . TRBV19 TGTGCCAGTAGACCCGATGGGGTCTCCAATCAGCCCCAGCATTTT CASRPDGVSNQPQHF
. TRBJ1-1 many TRBV6-5 TGTGCCAGCAGTTACCCACGGACAGAGAACACTGAAGCTTTCTTT CASSYPRTENTEAFF
TRBD1 TRBJ1-1 . TRBV6-1 TGTGCCAACGGACAGGGGATAAACACTGAAGCTTTCTTT CANGQGINTEAFF
TRBD2 TRBJ2-5 . TRBV11-2 TGTGCCAGCAGCTTAGGTTGGCTAGCGGGACAAGAGACCCAGTACTTC CASSLGWLAGQETQYF
. TRBJ1-1 many TRBV15 TGTGCCACCAGTAACCTCCGGGGGCTAGCTTTCTTT CATSNLRGLAFF
. TRBJ2-7 . TRBV5-1 TGCGCCAGCAGCTTGGTTTTCTCGACAGCCACTGTCACCTACGAGCAGTACTTC CASSLVFSTATVTYEQYF
. TRBJ1-6 many TRBV6-1 TGTGCCTGTGGGGAGAAATCACCCCTCCACTTT CACGEKSPLHF
TRBD2 TRBJ2-7 many TRBV4-1 TGCGCCAGCAGCCAGCCTTGGACTAGCGGGGGGGTCCCATCCTACGAGCAGTACTTC CASSQPWTSGGVPSYEQYF
. TRBJ1-5 many TRBV6-5 TGTGCCAGCAGTTACTCGAGGGACATCAATCAGCCCCAGCATTTT CASSYSRDINQPQHF
. TRBJ2-7 once TRBV6-5 TGTGCCAGCAGTTACTCGGCGGACCTAGGCTCCTACGAGCAGTACTTC CASSYSADLGSYEQYF
TRBD2 TRBJ2-5 many TRBV24-1 TGTGCCACCAGTGTAGGACTAGCGGGGGGGCTAGGACAAGAGACCCAGTACTTC CATSVGLAGGLGQETQYF
TRBD2 TRBJ2-5 many TRBV9 TGTGCCAGCAGCGGCTCCCGGGGGGAAGAGACCCAGTACTTC CASSGSRGEETQYF
. TRBJ1-5 many TRBV7-2 TGTGCCAGCAGCTTTACGGACAATCAGCCCCAGCATTTT CASSFTDNQPQHF
. TRBJ2-7 once TRBV7-9 TGTGCTAGCAGCCCGAAAGGACAGTCCTACGAGCAGTACTTC CASSPKGQSYEQYF
TRBD1 TRBJ1-2 many TRBV4-1 TGCGCCAGCAGCCAAGATCGGACAGGGGTGAATCTCGACTATGGCTACACCTTC CASSQDRTGVNLDYGYTF
. TRBJ1-5 many TRBV19 TGTGCCAGTAGTTATGGGACCGTTCTTAGCAATCAGCCCCAGCATTTT CASSYGTVLSNQPQHF
TRBD1 TRBJ1-1 many TRBV27 TGTGCCAGCAGCCCTCTCGGAGCAACAGGGGTAGGGAGGGACACTGAAGCTTTCTTT CASSPLGATGVGRDTEAFF
TRBD1 TRBJ2-5 few TRBV5-1 TGCGCCAGCAGCGCCGGGACAGGGCAAGTGGAGACCCAGTACTTC CASSAGTGQVETQYF
TRBD1 TRBJ1-1 many TRBV2 TGTGCCACAACCCAGGACAGGGCGGACACTGAAGCTTTCTTT CATTQDRADTEAFF
. TRBJ1-1 many TRBV7-2 TGTGCCAGCAGCTTAGCGCTCACAGGAAACACTGAAGCTTTCTTT CASSLALTGNTEAFF
. TRBJ2-7 many TRBV11-2 TGTGCCAGCAGCTTAGGGGGTGGAAGCGAGCAGTACTTC CASSLGGGSEQYF
. TRBJ1-1 many TRBV20-1 TGCAGTGCTAGCGGGGGGACCACTGAAGCTTTCTTT CSASGGTTEAFF
. TRBJ1-5 . TRBV12-3/TRBV12-4 TGTGCCAGCAGCCTTGGTAGCTTCAATCAGCCCCAGCATTTT CASSLGSFNQPQHF
. TRBJ2-2 . TRBV12-3/TRBV12-4 TGTGCCAGCACTCTTAGGGAGCGAAAGAACACCGGGGAGCTGTTTTTT CASTLRERKNTGELFF
. TRBJ1-1 . TRBV10-1 TGCGCCAGCAGTTCAATTCGGACGATTGTGGGGAACACTGAAGCTTTCTTT CASSSIRTIVGNTEAFF
. TRBJ2-7 many TRBV7-2 TGTGCCAGCAGCTTAGTTCGGGGGCGAAGCTACGAGCAGTACTTC CASSLVRGRSYEQYF
. TRBJ1-1 many TRBV13 TGTGCCAGCAGCCCTGATCACACTGAAGCTTTCTTT CASSPDHTEAFF
. TRBJ1-5 many TRBV27 TGTGCCAGCAGCGCCGAGCCGGGACAGCCCCAGCATTTT CASSAEPGQPQHF
. TRBJ1-1 few TRBV19 TGTGCCAGTAGTGTCTCCGGGACCCTCATAAACACTGAAGCTTTCTTT CASSVSGTLINTEAFF
TRBD1 TRBJ1-1 many TRBV20-1 TGCAGTGCTAGAGACGGACAGGCAGGGAGTAACACTGAAGCTTTCTTT CSARDGQAGSNTEAFF
. TRBJ1-5 many TRBV6-2/TRBV6-3 TGTGCCAGCAGTTTCGGGCCTTATCAGCCCCAGCATTTT CASSFGPYQPQHF
. TRBJ1-2 many TRBV6-2/TRBV6-3 TGTGCCAGCACCCCCGGCGCCGGGACGGGCTATGGCTACACCTTC CASTPGAGTGYGYTF
. TRBJ2-2 many TRBV7-3 TGTGCCAGCAGCTTGGTTAGGGCAACCGGGGAGCTGTTTTTT CASSLVRATGELFF
. TRBJ2-6 many TRBV6-2/TRBV6-3 TGTGCCAGCAGTTACCGTCGGGACTCTGGGGCCAACGTCCTGACTTTC CASSYRRDSGANVLTF
. TRBJ2-6 . TRBV27 TGTGCCAGCAGAGGGAGGTACTCTGGGGCCAACGTCCTGACTTTC CASRGRYSGANVLTF
. TRBJ2-2 . TRBV28 TGTGCCAGCTGGGGACCAGCGAACACCGGGGAGCTGTTTTTT CASWGPANTGELFF